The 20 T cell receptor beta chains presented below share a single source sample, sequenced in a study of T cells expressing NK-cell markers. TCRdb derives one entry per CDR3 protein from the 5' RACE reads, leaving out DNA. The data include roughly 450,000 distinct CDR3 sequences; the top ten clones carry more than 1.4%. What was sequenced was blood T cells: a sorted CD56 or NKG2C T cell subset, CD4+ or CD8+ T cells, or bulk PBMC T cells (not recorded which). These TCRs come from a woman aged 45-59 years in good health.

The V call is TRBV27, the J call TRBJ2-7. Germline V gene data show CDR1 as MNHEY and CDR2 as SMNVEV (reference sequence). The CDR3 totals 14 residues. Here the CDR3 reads CASQKVGQSYEQYF.

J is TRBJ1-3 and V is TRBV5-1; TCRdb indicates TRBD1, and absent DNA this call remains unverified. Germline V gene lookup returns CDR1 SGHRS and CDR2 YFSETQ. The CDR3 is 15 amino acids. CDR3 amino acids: CASSPGSLGGNTIYF.

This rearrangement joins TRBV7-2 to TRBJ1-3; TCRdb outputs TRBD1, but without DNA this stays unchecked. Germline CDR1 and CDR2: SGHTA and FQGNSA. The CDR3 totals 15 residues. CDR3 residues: CASSLRGQATDTIYF.

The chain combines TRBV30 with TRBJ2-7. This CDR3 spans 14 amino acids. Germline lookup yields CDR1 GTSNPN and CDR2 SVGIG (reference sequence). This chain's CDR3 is CAWSVLAQVGEQYF. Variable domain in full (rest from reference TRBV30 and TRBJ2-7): SQTIHQWPATLVQPVGSPLSLECTVEGTSNPNLYWYRQAAGRGLQLLFYSVGIGQISSEVPQNLSASRPQDRQFILSSKKLLLSDSGFYLCAWSVLAQVGEQYFGPGTRLTVT.

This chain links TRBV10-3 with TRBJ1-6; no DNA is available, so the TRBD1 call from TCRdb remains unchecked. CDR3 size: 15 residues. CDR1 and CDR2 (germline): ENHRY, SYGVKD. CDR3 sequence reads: CAISLGQRLNSPLHF.

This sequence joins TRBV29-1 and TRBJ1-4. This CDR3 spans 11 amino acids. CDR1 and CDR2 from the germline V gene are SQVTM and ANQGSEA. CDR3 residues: CSAAFNEKLFF.

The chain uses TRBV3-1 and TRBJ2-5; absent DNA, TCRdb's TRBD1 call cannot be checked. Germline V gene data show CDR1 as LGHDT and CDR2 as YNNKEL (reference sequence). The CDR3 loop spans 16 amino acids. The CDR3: CASSSRHRGNQETQYF.

CDR3: CASSKTGGTGANVLTF. This chain connects TRBV7-9 to TRBJ2-6; lacking DNA, the TRBD1 call made by TCRdb goes unchecked. The germline V gene has CDR1 SEHNR and CDR2 FQNEAQ (reference sequence). The CDR3 totals 16 residues.

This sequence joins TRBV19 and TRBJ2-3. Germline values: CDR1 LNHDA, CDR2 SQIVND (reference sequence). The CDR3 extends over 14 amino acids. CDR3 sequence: CASSRSSVTDTQYF.

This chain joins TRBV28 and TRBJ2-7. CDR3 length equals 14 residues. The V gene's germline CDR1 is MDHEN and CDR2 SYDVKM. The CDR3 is CASTPMLLSYEQYF. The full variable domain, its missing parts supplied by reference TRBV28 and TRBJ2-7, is DVKVTQSSRYLVKRTGEKVFLECVQDMDHENMFWYRQDPGLGLRLIYFSYDVKMKEKGDIPEGYSVSREKKERFSLILESASTNQTSMYLCASTPMLLSYEQYFGPGTRLTVT.

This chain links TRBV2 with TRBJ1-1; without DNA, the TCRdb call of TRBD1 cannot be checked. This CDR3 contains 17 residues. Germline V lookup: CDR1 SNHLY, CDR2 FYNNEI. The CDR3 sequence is CAINGKTGGLMNTEAFF.

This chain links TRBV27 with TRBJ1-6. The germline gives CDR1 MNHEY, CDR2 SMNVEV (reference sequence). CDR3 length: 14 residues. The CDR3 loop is CASRGSSYNSPLHF.

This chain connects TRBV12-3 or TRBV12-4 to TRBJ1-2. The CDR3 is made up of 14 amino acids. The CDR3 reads CASSLVFSNYGYTF.

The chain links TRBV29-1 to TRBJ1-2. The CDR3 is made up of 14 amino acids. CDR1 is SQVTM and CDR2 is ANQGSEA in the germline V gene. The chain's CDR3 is CSVEKSGDLGGYTF. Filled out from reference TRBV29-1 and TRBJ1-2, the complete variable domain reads SAVISQKPSRDICQRGTSLTIQCQVDSQVTMMFWYRQQPGQSLTLIATANQGSEATYESGFVIDKFPISRPNLTFSTLTVSNMSPEDSSIYLCSVEKSGDLGGYTFGSGTRLTVV.

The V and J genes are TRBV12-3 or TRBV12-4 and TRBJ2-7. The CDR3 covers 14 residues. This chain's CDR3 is CASSPSGNQYEQYF.

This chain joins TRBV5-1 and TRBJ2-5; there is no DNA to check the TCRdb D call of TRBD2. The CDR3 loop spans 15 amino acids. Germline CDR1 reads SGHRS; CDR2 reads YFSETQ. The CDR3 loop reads CASSTIAGAGETQYF.

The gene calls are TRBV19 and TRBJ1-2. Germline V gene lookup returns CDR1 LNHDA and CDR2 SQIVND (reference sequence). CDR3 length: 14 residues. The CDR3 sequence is CASSLLGSDYGYTF. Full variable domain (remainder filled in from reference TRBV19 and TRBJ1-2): DGGITQSPKYLFRKEGQNVTLSCEQNLNHDAMYWYRQDPGQGLRLIYYSQIVNDFQKGDIAEGYSVSREKKESFPLTVTSAQKNPTAFYLCASSLLGSDYGYTFGSGTRLTVV.

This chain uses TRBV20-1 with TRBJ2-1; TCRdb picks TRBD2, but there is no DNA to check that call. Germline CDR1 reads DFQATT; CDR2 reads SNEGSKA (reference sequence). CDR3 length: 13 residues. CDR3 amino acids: CSAKASGSPTRFF.

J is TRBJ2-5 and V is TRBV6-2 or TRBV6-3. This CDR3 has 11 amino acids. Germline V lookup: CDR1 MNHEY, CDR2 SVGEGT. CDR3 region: CASRDRETQYF.

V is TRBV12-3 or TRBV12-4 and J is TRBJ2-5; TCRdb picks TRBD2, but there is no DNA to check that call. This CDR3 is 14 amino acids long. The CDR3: CASSPRMEGKTQYF.